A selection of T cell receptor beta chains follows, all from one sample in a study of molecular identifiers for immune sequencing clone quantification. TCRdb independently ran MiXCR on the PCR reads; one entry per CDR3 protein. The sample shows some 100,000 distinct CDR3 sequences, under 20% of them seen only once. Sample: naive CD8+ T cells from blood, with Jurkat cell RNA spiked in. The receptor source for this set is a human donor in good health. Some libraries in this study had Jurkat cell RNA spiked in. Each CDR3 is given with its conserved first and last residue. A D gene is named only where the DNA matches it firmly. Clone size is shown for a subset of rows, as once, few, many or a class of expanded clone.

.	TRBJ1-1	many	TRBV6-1	CASTPTGMNTEAFF	TGTGCCAGCACTCCCACAGGGATGAACACTGAAGCTTTCTTT
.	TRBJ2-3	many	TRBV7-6	CASSSSGFASTDTQYF	TGTGCCAGCAGCTCGAGCGGGTTTGCTAGCACAGATACGCAGTATTTT
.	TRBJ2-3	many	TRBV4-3	CASSQEARGGASTQYF	TGCGCCAGCAGCCAAGAGGCTAGAGGGGGGGCCTCGACGCAGTATTTT
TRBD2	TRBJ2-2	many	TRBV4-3	CASSQSSSGRAAGELFF	TGCGCCAGCAGCCAAAGTTCTAGCGGGAGGGCCGCCGGGGAGCTGTTTTTT
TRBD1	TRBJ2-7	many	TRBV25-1	CASSELMSQGSSYEQYF	TGTGCCAGCAGTGAATTGATGTCACAGGGGAGCTCCTACGAGCAGTACTTC
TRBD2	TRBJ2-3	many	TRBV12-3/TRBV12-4	CASTLARLAGYTDTQYF	TGTGCCAGCACCCTCGCACGACTAGCGGGGTACACAGATACGCAGTATTTT
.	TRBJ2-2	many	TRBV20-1	CSARSLNTGELFF	TGCAGTGCTAGATCCTTGAACACCGGGGAGCTGTTTTTT
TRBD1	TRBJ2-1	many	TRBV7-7	CASSPRDSSYNEQFF	TGTGCCAGCAGCCCCAGGGACAGCTCCTACAATGAGCAGTTCTTC
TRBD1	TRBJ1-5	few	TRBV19	CASSNPNRGFWKPQHF	TGTGCCAGTAGTAATCCCAACAGGGGATTCTGGAAGCCCCAGCATTTT
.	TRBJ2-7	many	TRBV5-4	CASSSSRLAAGEQYF	TGTGCCAGCAGCTCAAGTAGGCTAGCCGCGGGAGAGCAGTACTTC
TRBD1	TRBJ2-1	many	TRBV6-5	CASLGQDSQEQFF	TGTGCCAGCCTCGGACAGGATTCTCAGGAGCAGTTCTTC
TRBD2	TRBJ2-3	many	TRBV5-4	CASSWGVGGGNTQYF	TGTGCCAGCAGCTGGGGCGTAGGCGGGGGAAATACGCAGTATTTT
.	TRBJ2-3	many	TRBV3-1	CASSQAGSDTQYF	TGTGCCAGCAGCCAGGCAGGGAGTGATACGCAGTATTTT
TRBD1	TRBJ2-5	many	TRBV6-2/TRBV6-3	CASSIRRDSQETQYF	TGTGCCAGCAGCATTCGACGGGACAGTCAAGAGACCCAGTACTTC
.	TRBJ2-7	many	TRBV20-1	CSARTTDYEQYF	TGCAGTGCCAGGACTACCGACTACGAGCAGTACTTC
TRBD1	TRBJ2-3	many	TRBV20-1	CSARDRSGTGGRDTQYF	TGCAGTGCTAGAGATAGGTCTGGGACAGGGGGCAGGGATACGCAGTATTTT
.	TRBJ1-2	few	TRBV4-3	CASSPRRDLYGYTF	TGCGCCAGCAGCCCAAGGCGGGATCTCTATGGCTACACCTTC
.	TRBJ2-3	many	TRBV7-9	CASSLVRSTDTQYF	TGTGCCAGCAGCTTAGTTAGGAGCACAGATACGCAGTATTTT
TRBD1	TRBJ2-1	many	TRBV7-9	CASSVGTVGPYNEQFF	TGTGCCAGCAGCGTTGGGACAGTAGGTCCCTACAATGAGCAGTTCTTC
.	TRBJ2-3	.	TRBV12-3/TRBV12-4	CASSLVEGLMLRGSTDTQYF	TGTGCCAGCAGTTTAGTTGAAGGCCTCATGTTGCGGGGAAGCACAGATACGCAGTATTTT
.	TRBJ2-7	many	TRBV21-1	CASSKGPEGNDEQYF	TGTGCCAGCAGCAAGGGTCCGGAGGGAAACGACGAGCAGTACTTC
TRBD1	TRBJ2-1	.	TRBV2	CASSDGRDRGAYNEQFF	TGTGCCAGCAGTGATGGGCGGGACAGGGGGGCCTACAATGAGCAGTTCTTC
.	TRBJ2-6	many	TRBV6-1	CASSVTTGGANVLTF	TGTGCCAGCAGTGTTACTACTGGCGGGGCCAACGTCCTGACTTTC
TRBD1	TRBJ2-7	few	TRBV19	CASSGRGLVEQYF	TGTGCCAGTAGTGGCAGGGGGCTGGTCGAGCAGTACTTC
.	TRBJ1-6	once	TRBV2	CASKGNSPLHF	TGTGCCAGCAAGGGAAATTCACCCCTCCACTTT
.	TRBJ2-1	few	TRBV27	CASSSASNYNEQFF	TGTGCCAGCAGTTCCGCTAGTAACTACAATGAGCAGTTCTTC
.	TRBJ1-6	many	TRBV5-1	CASSLESVARSPLHF	TGCGCCAGCAGCTTGGAGTCAGTAGCTCGTTCACCCCTCCACTTT
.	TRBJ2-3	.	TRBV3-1	CASSQPLRSTDTQYF	TGTGCCAGCAGCCAACCGCTGAGGAGCACAGATACGCAGTATTTT
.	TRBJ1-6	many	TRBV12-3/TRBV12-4	CASSLGFGSSPLHF	TGTGCCAGCAGTTTGGGCTTCGGTAGTTCACCCCTCCACTTT
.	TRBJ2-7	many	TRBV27	CASSLGAGAHEQYF	TGTGCCAGCAGTTTAGGGGCAGGGGCTCACGAGCAGTACTTC
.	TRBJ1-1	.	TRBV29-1	CSVMEIEAHF	TGCAGCGTTATGGAAATTGAAGCTCACTTT
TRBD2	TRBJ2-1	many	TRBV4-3	CASSLTGTSSYNEQFF	TGCGCCAGCAGCCTCACCGGGACTAGCAGTTACAATGAGCAGTTCTTC
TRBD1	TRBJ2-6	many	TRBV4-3	CASSHLTGGTGANVLTF	TGCGCCAGCAGCCACCTGACAGGGGGTACTGGGGCCAACGTCCTGACTTTC
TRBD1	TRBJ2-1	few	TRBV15	CATSSRDSSYNEQFF	TGTGCCACCAGCAGCCGGGACAGTTCCTACAATGAGCAGTTCTTC
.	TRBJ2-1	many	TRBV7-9	CASSLAGIRWDGEQFF	TGTGCCAGCAGCTTAGCAGGGATCCGTTGGGACGGTGAGCAGTTCTTC
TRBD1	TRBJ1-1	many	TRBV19	CASSIIWGTATEAFF	TGTGCCAGTAGTATAATTTGGGGGACAGCCACTGAAGCTTTCTTT
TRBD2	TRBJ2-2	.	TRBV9	CASSEGGATGELFF	TGTGCCAGCAGTGAGGGAGGGGCCACCGGGGAGCTGTTTTTT